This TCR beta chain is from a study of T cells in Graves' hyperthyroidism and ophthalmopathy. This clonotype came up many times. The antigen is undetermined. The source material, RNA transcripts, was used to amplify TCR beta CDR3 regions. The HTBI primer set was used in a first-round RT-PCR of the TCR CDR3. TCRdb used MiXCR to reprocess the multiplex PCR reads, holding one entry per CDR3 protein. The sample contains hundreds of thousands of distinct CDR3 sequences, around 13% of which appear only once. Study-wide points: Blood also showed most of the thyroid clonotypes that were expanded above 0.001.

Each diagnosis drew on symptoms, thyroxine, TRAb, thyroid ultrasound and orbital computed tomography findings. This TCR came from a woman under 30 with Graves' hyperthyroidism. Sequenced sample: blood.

CDR3 sequence reads: CASSVGPRDEQYF. CDR3 DNA: TGTGCCAGCAGCGTAGGACCCCGGGACGAGCAGTACTTC. The chain employs TRBV9 and TRBJ2-7; D unclear. CDR3 length equals 13 residues. Trimming left V 0 bases short and J 5 bases short, with 9 bases between. Germline V gene data show CDR1 as SGDLS and CDR2 as YYNGEE.